The 15 T cell receptor beta chains presented below share a single source sample, sequenced in a study of T cells in Graves' hyperthyroidism and ophthalmopathy (dated by TCRdb to the late 2010s). Libraries were made using multiplex PCR. TCRdb names Illumina HiSeq 2000 as the instrument used. The TCR beta CDR3 regions were amplified from RNA transcripts. For the first round of RT-PCR on the TCR CDR3, the HTBI primer set was used together with the Qiagen OneStep RT-PCR kit. TCRdb trimmed public reads at Q25 via fastp, called clones via MiXCR and kept in-frame beta chains. A single entry per CDR3 protein holds the most common genes and DNA from its merged rows. The sample records roughly 500,000 distinct CDR3 sequences, roughly 45% of which are singletons. The biggest ten clones account for 44% of the sample. Specimen: peripheral blood or thyroid tissue (not recorded which). These TCRs come from an adult woman with Graves' disease, either hyperthyroidism or ophthalmopathy (not recorded which).

The rearrangement uses TRBV30 and TRBJ1-6, with no clear D. The V end lost 4 bases, the J end lost 8 bases, and 18 bases lay between the germline ends. This CDR3 comprises 15 residues. The germline gives CDR1 GTSNPN, CDR2 SVGIG (reference sequence). CDR3 in DNA: TGTGCCTGGACGCTTTTGGGGTTCGGGGATTCACCCCTCCACTTT. Translation gives CAWTLLGFGDSPLHF.

The V and J genes are TRBV12-3 or TRBV12-4 and TRBJ1-4; 7 bases agree with TRBD1. CDR3 length equals 13 residues. After removal of 6 bases from V and 10 bases from J, the junction contained 8 bases not matched to a gene. The CDR3 loop is CASRAGGPGKLFF. The CDR3 bases are TGTGCCAGCAGGGCAGGGGGGCCTGGAAAACTGTTTTTT.

This clonotype was counted many times. This chain joins TRBV7-9 and TRBJ1-2; D uncertain. CDR1 and CDR2 from the germline V gene are SEHNR and FQNEAQ (reference sequence). V was cut by 1 base and J by 2 bases, with 11 bases left in between. The CDR3 loop spans 15 amino acids. CDR3 sequence: CASSLELGVNYGYTF. CDR3 bases: TGTGCCAGCAGCTTAGAATTGGGTGTGAACTATGGCTACACCTTC.

The chain carries TRBV12-5 and TRBJ2-7, with D perhaps TRBD1 (5 bases). Looked up from germline, CDR1 is LGHNT and CDR2 is FRNRAP. CDR3 length: 14 residues. Trimming took 7 bases from V and 4 from J, leaving 17 bases between them. The chain's CDR3 is CASAHTGHGYEQYF. The CDR3 DNA reads as TGTGCTAGTGCCCACACCGGACACGGATACGAGCAGTACTTC.

The V gene is TRBV24-1, the J gene TRBJ1-2, with 9 bases lining up with TRBD1. V lost 4 bases, J lost 8 bases, and 4 bases stayed unmatched. The CDR3 loop spans 13 amino acids. Germline V gives CDR1 KGHDR, CDR2 SFDVKD. CDR3 amino acids: CATSEGTGPGYTF. The CDR3 region has the DNA TGTGCCACCAGTGAAGGGACAGGGCCCGGCTACACCTTC.

This clonotype appeared a single time. J is TRBJ1-1 and V is TRBV7-9, with a tentative D call TRBD1 (5 bases). Germline assignment: CDR1 SEHNR and CDR2 FQNEAQ (reference sequence). V lost 5 bases and J 7 bases, leaving 14 bases between the germline ends. The CDR3 spans 13 residues. CDR3 sequence (DNA): TGTGCCAGCAGCGGAAGGGGTTATTATGAAGCTTTCTTT. Protein product: CASSGRGYYEAFF. The variable domain in full, with the rest retrieved from reference TRBV7-9 and TRBJ1-1, is DTGVSQNPRHKITKRGQNVTFRCDPISEHNRLYWYRQTLGQGPEFLTYFQNEAQLEKSRLLSDRFSAERPKGSFSTLEIQRTEQGDSAMYLCASSGRGYYEAFFGQGTRLTVV.

This clonotype was recorded at least ten times. This chain links TRBV20-1 with TRBJ2-6; weak D call: TRBD1 (6 bases). V lost 6 bases and J lost 2, with 23 bases in between. The germline V gene has CDR1 DFQATT and CDR2 SNEGSKA (reference sequence). CDR3 length: 18 amino acids. CDR3 loop: CSADPDRLSLTGANVLTF. As DNA, the CDR3 is TGCAGTGCAGACCCAGACAGGTTATCTCTTACTGGGGCCAACGTCCTGACTTTC.

This clonotype was detected a few times. The chain employs TRBV7-6 and TRBJ1-1; TRBD1 is a possible D gene (5 bases). V was clipped by 5 bases and J by 4 bases, with 14 bases between them. The germline CDR1 and CDR2 sequences are SGHVS and FNYEAQ. The length of the CDR3 is 14 residues. Here the CDR3 reads CASSTDPGVTEAFF. The CDR3 DNA sequence: TGTGCCAGCAGCACGGATCCGGGGGTCACTGAAGCTTTCTTT.

The gene calls are TRBV7-2 and TRBJ2-2, with TRBD1 matching over 9 bases. The V segment lost 5 bases and the J segment 9 bases; nucleotides outside the gene matches: 13. In germline, CDR1 is SGHTA, CDR2 FQGNSA. This CDR3 has 16 amino acids. The CDR3 region has the DNA TGTGCCAGCAGCCCCGGGACAGGGATGATTCTACGGGAGCTGTTTTTT. Protein product: CASSPGTGMILRELFF.

As concerns this clonotype: This may stem from a read error, because a much larger clone lies one nucleotide away. The genes are TRBV12-3 or TRBV12-4 and TRBJ1-1, with D possibly being TRBD1 (5 bases). The CDR3 is 14 amino acids. V lost 3 bases and J lost 5, with 13 bases in between. The CDR3 region is CASSFPGRETEAFF. The CDR3 nucleotides read TGTGCCAGCAGTTTTCCCGGCAGGGAGACTGAAGCTTTCTTT.

The chain recombines TRBV15 with TRBJ1-5, with a weak D call TRBD1 (5 bases). This CDR3 spans 14 amino acids. Germline V gene lookup returns CDR1 LNHNV and CDR2 YYDKDF (reference sequence). V was shortened by 5 bases and J by 5 bases, with 13 bases between the two germline ends. CDR3 nucleotides: TGTGCCACCAGCGTTTCAGGGCAGCATCAGCCCCAGCATTTT. Residues: CATSVSGQHQPQHF.

This chain links TRBV19 with TRBJ2-6, with D unclear. Between the trimmed V and J ends, which lost 9 bases and 1 base, there was a span of 7 bases. The CDR3 is 13 amino acids. Germline CDR1 reads LNHDA; CDR2 reads SQIVND (reference sequence). This CDR3 reads CASATSGANVLTF. CDR3 sequence (DNA): TGTGCCAGCGCTACGTCTGGGGCCAACGTCCTGACTTTC. Full variable domain (outside the CDR3, taken from reference TRBV19 and TRBJ2-6): DGGITQSPKYLFRKEGQNVTLSCEQNLNHDAMYWYRQDPGQGLRLIYYSQIVNDFQKGDIAEGYSVSREKKESFPLTVTSAQKNPTAFYLCASATSGANVLTFGAGSRLTVL.

V usage is TRBV11-2 and J usage is TRBJ2-5, with TRBD1 matching over 8 bases. CDR3 length: 15 residues. With 3 bases clipped from V and 2 bases from J, the junction kept 5 bases outside the gene matches. CDR1 is SGHAT, CDR2 FQNNGV, per germline. The DNA for the CDR3 is TGTGCCAGCAGCTTGTATACAGGGGGACAAGAGACCCAGTACTTC. Translation gives CASSLYTGGQETQYF.

Ten or more counts support this clonotype. This chain uses TRBV12-3 or TRBV12-4 with TRBJ2-7; D might be TRBD2 (5 bases). Trimming shortened V by 5 bases and J by 9 bases, and 14 bases separated the two germline ends. The length of the CDR3 is 12 residues. The CDR3 region is CASSPSGIGQYF. The CDR3 DNA reads TGTGCCAGCAGTCCGTCGGGGATAGGGCAGTACTTC.

This clonotype was picked up a small number of times. The DNA for the CDR3 is TGTGCCACCAGCACAACAGGCACTGAAGCTTTCTTT. Amino acids: CATSTTGTEAFF. The chain uses TRBV15 and TRBJ1-1; TRBD1 is a possible D gene (5 bases). This CDR3 is 12 amino acids long. Looked up from germline, CDR1 is LNHNV and CDR2 is YYDKDF (reference sequence). Between the trimmed V and J ends, which lost 4 bases and 4 bases, there was a span of 7 bases.